A selection of T cell receptor beta chains follows, all from one sample in a study of shared clonotypes between healthy human individuals. Assay used: immunoSEQ multiplex PCR; TCRdb lists only in-frame clones, some missing. Seen here are some 2,100,000 clones, approximately 96% observed once, and the top ten hold roughly 0.13%. Sequenced input: naive CD4+ T cells sorted from blood. The receptor source for this set is a man aged 18 to 29 in good health. CDR3s include the opening cysteine and the closing phenylalanine or tryptophan. A D gene is named only where the DNA matches it firmly. Clone size is not always given. Where it is, it says once, few, many or a class for expanded clones.

TGTGCCAGCCGGGGCACAGGGCTCAACTATGGCTACACCTTC,CASRGTGLNYGYTF,.,TRBJ1-2,TRBV2,.
TGTGCCACCAGCAGCCCGACAGGATCTTTAGGCACCATATATTTT,CATSSPTGSLGTIYF,.,TRBJ1-3,TRBV15,.
TGTGCCAGCAGCAAGGACAGCGGGGAGCTGTTTTTT,CASSKDSGELFF,once,TRBJ2-2,TRBV14,.
TGTGCCAGCAGGGAAGCAGGGGGCGGCGGTGAAAAACTGTTTTTT,CASREAGGGGEKLFF,.,TRBJ1-4,TRBV28,TRBD1
TGTGCCAGCGAAAGGCCGGAAGGGAGGGCAAACGAGCAGTACTTC,CASERPEGRANEQYF,.,TRBJ2-7,TRBV6-6,TRBD2
TGTGCCAGCAGCTTAGATCCAGGCTACTCTGGAAACACCATATATTTT,CASSLDPGYSGNTIYF,.,TRBJ1-3,TRBV7-9,.
TGTGCCAGTAGTATAGGGTCGGCGGTGGTTGGCTACACCTTC,CASSIGSAVVGYTF,once,TRBJ1-2,TRBV19,.
TGTGCCAGCAGCTCTGAGGGTGTGACAGATACGCAGTATTTT,CASSSEGVTDTQYF,once,TRBJ2-3,TRBV11-2,.
TGTGCCAGCTCACCATCCAGCGGGACTTTGGCCGGGGAGCTGTTTTTT,CASSPSSGTLAGELFF,once,TRBJ2-2,TRBV18,TRBD2
TGTGCCAGTAGTATACGCGGAGACCGTAGCAATCAGCCCCAGCATTTT,CASSIRGDRSNQPQHF,.,TRBJ1-5,TRBV19,.
TGTGCCAGCAGCTCAGGACAGGGGGTTAACTATGGCTACACCTTC,CASSSGQGVNYGYTF,.,TRBJ1-2,TRBV7-8,TRBD1
TGTGCCAGCAGTTACTCGAGTAATGGAGGGTCCTACGAGCAGTACTTC,CASSYSSNGGSYEQYF,.,TRBJ2-7,TRBV6-6,.
TGTGCCAGCAGCTCGGACGGGGGGGCCTTATTGTTCTTC,CASSSDGGALLFF,.,TRBJ2-1,TRBV11-2,TRBD2
TGTGCCAGCAGCTTGGGAGGGACAGGCTCCCAAGAGACCCAGTACTTC,CASSLGGTGSQETQYF,.,TRBJ2-5,TRBV5-5,TRBD1
TGTGCCCGGCTCACCGGGACAGGAGGCTTTACGGAAAACATTCAGTACTTC,CARLTGTGGFTENIQYF,.,TRBJ2-4,TRBV19,TRBD1
TGTGCCAGCTCGCTAAATTCGGACAGGGGGGACTATGGCTACACCTTC,CASSLNSDRGDYGYTF,.,TRBJ1-2,TRBV18,TRBD1